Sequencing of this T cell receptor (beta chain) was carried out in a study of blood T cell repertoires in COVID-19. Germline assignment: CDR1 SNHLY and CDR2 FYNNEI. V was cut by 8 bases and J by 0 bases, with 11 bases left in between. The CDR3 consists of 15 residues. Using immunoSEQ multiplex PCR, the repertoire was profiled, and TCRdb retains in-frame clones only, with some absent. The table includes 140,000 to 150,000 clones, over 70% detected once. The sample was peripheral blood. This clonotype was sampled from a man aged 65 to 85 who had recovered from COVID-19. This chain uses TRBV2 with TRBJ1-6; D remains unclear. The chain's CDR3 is CASLARLSYNSPLHF. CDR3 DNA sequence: TGTGCCAGCTTGGCGAGGCTCTCCTATAATTCACCCCTCCACTTT.